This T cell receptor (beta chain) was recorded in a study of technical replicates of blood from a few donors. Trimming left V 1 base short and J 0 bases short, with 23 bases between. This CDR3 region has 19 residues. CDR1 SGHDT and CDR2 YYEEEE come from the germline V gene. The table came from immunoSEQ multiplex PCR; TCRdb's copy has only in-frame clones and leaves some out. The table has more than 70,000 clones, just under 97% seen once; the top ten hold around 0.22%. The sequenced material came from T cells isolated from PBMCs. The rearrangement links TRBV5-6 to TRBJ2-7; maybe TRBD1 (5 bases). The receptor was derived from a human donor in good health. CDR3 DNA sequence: TGTGCCAGCAGCTTGTTCTATGCAGGGTTAAGATTTCCCTCCTACGAGCAGTACTTC. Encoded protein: CASSLFYAGLRFPSYEQYF.